This is a list of T cell receptor beta chains from one sample in a study of T cell changes during pregnancy in multiple sclerosis. The protocol was immunoSEQ multiplex PCR, while the TCRdb copy is restricted to in-frame clones and leaves out a portion. The table records 100,000 or so clones, 94% of them present only once. Here the sequenced sample was peripheral blood, taken in the third trimester of pregnancy. The receptors stem from a female donor with multiple sclerosis, enrolled in a pregnancy study. Both conserved end residues are part of each CDR3. D genes are given only for firm matches. Clone size, where shown, is once, few, many, or a class for clones that have expanded.

clone size | D gene | J gene | V gene | CDR3 protein | CDR3 DNA
. | . | TRBJ2-3 | TRBV30 | CAWSVGPRDTQYF | TGTGCCTGGAGTGTTGGGCCCCGCGATACGCAGTATTTT
. | . | TRBJ2-7 | TRBV28 | CASSTDRTPTYEQYF | TGTGCCAGCAGTACGGACAGAACTCCTACCTACGAGCAGTACTTC
. | . | TRBJ2-5 | TRBV19 | CASGVSAWETQYF | TGTGCCAGCGGAGTGTCTGCGTGGGAGACCCAGTACTTC
. | . | TRBJ1-2 | TRBV5-1 | CASSIAWDSRTPNYGYTF | TGCGCCAGCAGTATCGCGTGGGACTCTCGTACCCCCAACTATGGCTACACCTTC
once | TRBD2 | TRBJ2-7 | TRBV7-2 | CASSLASGRANEQYF | TGTGCCAGCAGCTTAGCGAGCGGGAGGGCGAACGAGCAGTACTTC
. | . | TRBJ1-2 | TRBV19 | CASSNRGKRGYTF | TGTGCCAGTAGTAACCGGGGGAAACGTGGCTACACCTTC
. | . | TRBJ1-1 | TRBV14 | CASSQVAGRTEAFF | TGTGCCAGCAGCCAAGTGGCAGGGCGGACTGAAGCTTTCTTT
. | . | TRBJ2-7 | TRBV4-1 | CASSLLLGGTTVF | TGCGCCAGCAGCCTACTCCTAGGTGGTACGACGGTCTTC
. | TRBD1 | TRBJ1-2 | TRBV4-2 | CASSPSGGKQGANYGYTF | TGTGCCAGCAGCCCCTCCGGGGGGAAACAGGGGGCTAACTATGGCTACACCTTC
. | TRBD1 | TRBJ1-3 | TRBV28 | CASSLLRQGAHTIYF | TGTGCCAGCAGTTTATTGAGACAGGGGGCTCACACCATATATTTT